This is a list of T cell receptor beta chains from one sample in a study of T-cell memory formation after mild COVID-19. MiXCR was run by TCRdb on the 5' RACE reads, yielding one entry per CDR3 protein. This table holds about 420,000 distinct CDR3 sequences, 23% found once. Sequences were obtained from PBMCs or a T cell subset sorted from them (not recorded which). Receptor source: an adult woman who had mild COVID-19 (a few samples of this study predate the infection). Cell type and time point are not known. CDR3s include the opening cysteine and the closing phenylalanine or tryptophan. A D gene is named only where the DNA matches it firmly.

TRBD2	TRBJ2-3	TRBV27	CASSEWGGPTDTQYF
.	TRBJ1-4	TRBV29-1	CSVSSTNEKLFF
TRBD2	TRBJ2-3	TRBV12-3/TRBV12-4	CASRKAGGNTDTQYF
TRBD1	TRBJ2-5	TRBV11-2	CASSLLPGQGEETQYF
.	TRBJ2-3	TRBV7-9	CASSRQVDTQYF
TRBD1	TRBJ2-7	TRBV11-2	CASSLQGVGPYEQYF
TRBD1	TRBJ2-1	TRBV11-3	CASSLDQDRESEQFF
.	TRBJ2-1	TRBV11-2	CASSGTEQFF
.	TRBJ2-7	TRBV29-1	CSVGTEFYEQYF
TRBD1	TRBJ2-3	TRBV29-1	CSVEDGTGATDTQYF
.	TRBJ2-6	TRBV2	CASSDTGANVLTF
.	TRBJ2-2	TRBV5-1	CASSWEGLAGELFF
TRBD2	TRBJ2-7	TRBV7-8	CASSIVRGGYEQYF
.	TRBJ1-1	TRBV18	CASSPLMGAFF
.	TRBJ2-7	TRBV7-2	CASKDRGGKGSYEQYF
TRBD1	TRBJ2-7	TRBV2	CASTQDRVSYEQYF
TRBD2	TRBJ2-6	TRBV5-1	CASSPPRGGSGANVLTF
.	TRBJ1-1	TRBV28	CASSFVGDFEAFF
.	TRBJ2-6	TRBV10-3	CAISHHEGSGANVLTF
TRBD2	TRBJ2-3	TRBV5-5	CASSWERGQDTQYF
TRBD1	TRBJ1-2	TRBV28	CASSRQGNYGYTF
.	TRBJ2-1	TRBV9	CASSVRYSSSYNEQFF
.	TRBJ1-5	TRBV24-1	CATSDLHLGPQHF
.	TRBJ2-7	TRBV18	CASSLAHGGLYEQYF
TRBD2	TRBJ2-1	TRBV20-1	CSAPGLAGNEQFF